The 3 T cell receptor beta chains presented below share a single source sample, sequenced in a study of cytomegalovirus exposure and HLA in healthy donors. The PCR ran on 60 Vbeta and 13 Jbeta primers. Profiling relied on immunoSEQ multiplex PCR, and the TCRdb table lists in-frame clones only, not all of them. The data show 150,000 or so clones, around 77% seen once. The sample comprised PBMCs. The receptors shown here come from a woman aged 45-65 years in good health and CMV-seropositive.

V usage is TRBV27 and J usage is TRBJ2-1, with 16 bases lining up with TRBD2. CDR1 and CDR2 (germline): MNHEY, SMNVEV (reference sequence). With V trimmed by 6 bases and J by 5 bases, 1 base remained unmatched. The CDR3 runs 15 residues. The CDR3 nucleotides read TGTGCCAGCAGGGGACTAGCGGGAGGGGACAATGAGCAGTTCTTC. Translated, it gives CASRGLAGGDNEQFF.

The chain has TRBV5-1 and TRBJ2-2, with D tentatively TRBD1 (7 bases). Germline-derived CDR1 and CDR2 are SGHRS and YFSETQ. Deletions cut 4 bases from V and 7 bases from J, with 14 bases between. The CDR3 loop spans 14 amino acids. The CDR3 loop is CASSAGQPGGELFF. CDR3 DNA: TGCGCCAGCAGCGCGGGACAGCCGGGCGGGGAGCTGTTTTTT. Complete variable domain (other parts from reference TRBV5-1 and TRBJ2-2): KAGVTQTPRYLIKTRGQQVTLSCSPISGHRSVSWYQQTPGQGLQFLFEYFSETQRNKGNFPGRFSGRQFSNSRSEMNVSTLELGDSALYLCASSAGQPGGELFFGEGSRLTVL.

CDR3 sequence (DNA): TGTGCCAGCATCGGAGAACCGGGACTAGCGGGGGAGGCCCAGTACTTC. Its protein is CASIGEPGLAGEAQYF. The V gene is TRBV6-4, the J gene TRBJ2-5; TRBD2 matches 14 bases. This CDR3 has 16 residues. J gave up 9 bases and V 7 bases, and 13 bases lay outside the gene matches. Germline V CDR1 and CDR2: MRHNA, SNTAGT.